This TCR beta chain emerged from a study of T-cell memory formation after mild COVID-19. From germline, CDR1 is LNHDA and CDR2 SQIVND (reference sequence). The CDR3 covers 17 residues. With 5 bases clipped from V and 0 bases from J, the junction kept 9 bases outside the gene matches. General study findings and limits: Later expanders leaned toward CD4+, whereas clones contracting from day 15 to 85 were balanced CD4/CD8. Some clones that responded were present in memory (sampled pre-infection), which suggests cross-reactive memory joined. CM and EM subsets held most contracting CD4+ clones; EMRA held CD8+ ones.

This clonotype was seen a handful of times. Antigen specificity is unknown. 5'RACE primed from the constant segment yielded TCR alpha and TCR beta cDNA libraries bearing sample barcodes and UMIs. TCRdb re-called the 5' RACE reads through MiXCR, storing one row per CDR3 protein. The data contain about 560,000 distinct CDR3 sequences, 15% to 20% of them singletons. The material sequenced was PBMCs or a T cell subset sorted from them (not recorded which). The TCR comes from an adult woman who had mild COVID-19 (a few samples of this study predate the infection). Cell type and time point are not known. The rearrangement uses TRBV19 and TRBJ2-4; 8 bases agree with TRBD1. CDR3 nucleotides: TGTGCCAGTAGTCCCTCCCGGACAGGGCTAGCCAAAAACATTCAGTACTTC. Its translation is CASSPSRTGLAKNIQYF.